One and the same sample provided the 21 T cell receptor beta chains below, sequenced in a study of regulatory T cells in long-lasting Graves disease. The sample's time point: newly diagnosed GD, antithyroid drugs for less than 3 months. Making the TCR library involved RNA that had been extracted from PBMCs. Building the TCR beta libraries relied on iRepertoire HTBI primers, and CDR3 regions underwent Arm-PCR. One entry per CDR3 protein results from TCRdb running MiXCR on the multiplex PCR reads. This repertoire shows more than 400,000 distinct CDR3 sequences, about 17% found once; its top ten account for about 10%. This same sample was also part of a study on T cells in Graves' hyperthyroidism and ophthalmopathy.

This sample comprised peripheral blood mononuclear cells (PBMCs), obtained at new diagnosis, from a patient treated with antithyroid drugs. The receptors derive from a woman under 40 with Graves disease.

This clonotype was seen ten or more times. The V call is TRBV28, the J call TRBJ1-3; D is unresolved. The V gene lost 3 bases and the J gene lost 0 bases, with 9 bases spanning the gap. In germline, CDR1 is MDHEN, CDR2 SYDVKM. The CDR3 is made up of 15 amino acids. The CDR3: CASSFSVDSGNTIYF. As DNA, the CDR3 is TGTGCCAGCAGTTTCTCCGTTGACTCTGGAAACACCATATATTTT.

In this sample, this clonotype turned up many times. This sequence joins TRBV6-2 or TRBV6-3 and TRBJ2-1; maybe TRBD1 (6 bases). Trimming shortened V by 6 bases and J by 4 bases, and 19 bases separated the two germline ends. CDR1 and CDR2 from the germline V gene are MNHEY and SVGEGT. This CDR3 is 16 amino acids long. In DNA form, the CDR3 reads TGTGCCAGCAGATCCGCCGGGACAAGGGCTTACAATGAGCAGTTCTTC. Amino acids: CASRSAGTRAYNEQFF.

This clonotype was found a few times. The chain links TRBV7-9 to TRBJ1-3, with D uncertain. The CDR3 spans 13 residues. The ends were cut back, 5 bases at V and 4 bases at J, with 9 bases in the middle. The germline gives CDR1 SEHNR, CDR2 FQNEAQ (reference sequence). For the CDR3, the DNA is TGTGCCAGCAGCCTTTCGGAAGGAAACACCATATATTTT. Its translation: CASSLSEGNTIYF.

V gene TRBV4-2 combines with J gene TRBJ1-3, with a weak D call TRBD1 (6 bases). With 1 base removed from V and 0 bases from J, the gap between germline ends came to 13 bases. Germline V gene lookup returns CDR1 LGHNA and CDR2 YNFKEQ. The CDR3 covers 17 residues. CDR3 in amino acids: CASSQAYQGLSGNTIYF. The CDR3 region has the DNA TGTGCCAGCAGCCAAGCCTATCAGGGGCTCTCTGGAAACACCATATATTTT.

The chain has TRBV7-2 and TRBJ2-3; the D gene is possibly TRBD2 (6 bases). The germline V and J ends were trimmed by 5 bases and 0 bases, with 15 bases remaining between them. This CDR3 has 16 residues. Germline V lookup: CDR1 SGHTA, CDR2 FQGNSA. CDR3 residues: CASSPRGGTSTDTQYF. CDR3 nucleotide sequence: TGTGCCAGCAGCCCGAGAGGCGGGACTAGCACAGATACGCAGTATTTT.

The table lists this clonotype with a few counts. This sequence may be a read error, since a much larger clone differs from it by one base. In this CDR3 the conserved last residue, phenylalanine or tryptophan, is missing, so a read error is likely. The chain carries TRBV2 and TRBJ2-7; no firm D call. V lost 4 bases to trimming and J lost 3 bases, with 4 bases between them. Germline V gene sequence: CDR1 SNHLY, CDR2 FYNNEI. This CDR3 region has 11 residues. Here the CDR3 DNA reads TGTGCCAGCAGTGCCGTCTACGAGCAGTACCTC. It encodes CASSAVYEQYL.

The chain carries TRBV29-1 and TRBJ1-1; the match to TRBD1 covers 10 bases. The V gene's germline CDR1 is SQVTM and CDR2 ANQGSEA. Unmatched junction bases numbered 6, after V lost 6 bases and J lost 5 bases. The CDR3 sequence is 13 residues long. The CDR3, as DNA: TGCAGCGTCTCGACAGGGGGCGGGACTGAAGCTTTCTTT. Amino acids: CSVSTGGGTEAFF.

The V and J genes are TRBV5-1 and TRBJ1-6, with D unresolved. Germline V gene sequence: CDR1 SGHRS, CDR2 YFSETQ. V gave up 4 bases and J gave up 8 bases, with 13 bases separating them. The CDR3 has 14 residues. CDR3 residues: CASSAGFWDSPLHF. CDR3 sequence (DNA): TGCGCCAGCAGCGCGGGATTTTGGGATTCACCCCTCCACTTT.

The chain links TRBV6-1 to TRBJ2-3; 8 bases are a match to TRBD2. The V gene end was trimmed by 5 bases and the J gene end by 6 bases; junction bases not matched to a gene: 4. The length of the CDR3 is 13 residues. Germline lookup yields CDR1 MNHNS and CDR2 SASEGT. CDR3 sequence (DNA): TGTGCCAGCAGTAGCGGGAGTTTCGATACGCAGTATTTT. Protein sequence: CASSSGSFDTQYF.

This clonotype has a handful of counts. This chain connects TRBV27 to TRBJ2-7; TRBD2 matches at 7 bases. The germline gives CDR1 MNHEY, CDR2 SMNVEV (reference sequence). V was pared by 6 bases and J by 1 base, with 12 bases of the junction left unmatched. The CDR3 is 16 amino acids. CDR3 nucleotides: TGTGCCAGCAGGGGGGGGGACGGTCTCAAGTCCTACGAGCAGTACTTC. Translated, it gives CASRGGDGLKSYEQYF.

The chain is built from TRBV20-1 and TRBJ2-7; no clear D gene. The CDR3 is 16 amino acids. The germline CDR1 and CDR2 sequences are DFQATT and SNEGSKA (reference sequence). The germline V and J ends were trimmed by 6 bases and 2 bases, with 23 bases remaining between them. The CDR3 loop is CSAPNSGTVVPYEQYF. For the CDR3, the DNA is TGCAGTGCCCCCAATTCGGGCACCGTAGTGCCCTACGAGCAGTACTTC.

The rearrangement links TRBV4-3 to TRBJ2-2; D is ambiguous. Germline V gene lookup returns CDR1 LGHNA and CDR2 YSLEER. V was clipped by 5 bases and J by 0 bases, with 16 bases between them. The CDR3 consists of 17 residues. CDR3: CASSIRGWGANTGELFF. The DNA for the CDR3 is TGCGCCAGCAGCATCCGAGGATGGGGTGCGAACACCGGGGAGCTGTTTTTT.

The chain employs TRBV10-3 and TRBJ2-1; weak D call: TRBD2 (5 bases). CDR1 ENHRY and CDR2 SYGVKD come from the germline V gene. The CDR3 totals 15 residues. The V end lost 4 bases, the J end lost 0 bases, and 10 bases lay between the germline ends. The CDR3 spells CAISATGSSYNEQFF. The CDR3 DNA follows: TGTGCCATCAGTGCGACTGGGAGCTCCTACAATGAGCAGTTCTTC.

In its sample, this clonotype was seen many times. The chain combines TRBV30 with TRBJ2-3, with D uncertain. The V end was cut by 0 bases, the J end by 8 bases, with 15 bases between. The CDR3 runs to 14 residues. From germline, CDR1 is GTSNPN and CDR2 SVGIG (reference sequence). The CDR3 DNA reads TGTGCCTGGAGTGTACGAGGACCAGGCGGTACGCAGTATTTT. Protein sequence: CAWSVRGPGGTQYF.

This clonotype showed up many times. The gene calls are TRBV28 and TRBJ2-1; 9 nucleotides align to TRBD1. V trimming: 5 bases; J trimming: 6 bases; junction bases outside the gene matches: 8. The CDR3 spans 15 residues. Germline-derived CDR1 and CDR2 are MDHEN and SYDVKM. The DNA for the CDR3 is TGTGCCAGCAGTATCCCGGGACAGGGTTTCAATGAGCAGTTCTTC. It codes for CASSIPGQGFNEQFF. Looking up the rest from reference TRBV28 and TRBJ2-1 gives the full variable domain: DVKVTQSSRYLVKRTGEKVFLECVQDMDHENMFWYRQDPGLGLRLIYFSYDVKMKEKGDIPEGYSVSREKKERFSLILESASTNQTSMYLCASSIPGQGFNEQFFGPGTRLTVL.

On this clonotype: A much larger clone differs from this one at a single base, so this may be a read error. The DNA of the CDR3 is TGTGCCAGCAGCTTAGTCGGAGGGAGTACCGGGGAGCGGTTTTTT. Amino acid sequence: CASSLVGGSTGERFF. The rearrangement uses TRBV13 and TRBJ2-2; TRBD2 is a possible D gene (6 bases). Germline V gives CDR1 PRHDT, CDR2 FYEKMQ (reference sequence). The CDR3 is 15 residues long.

This clonotype was seen a few times. Germline is not matched at one junction end, which may reflect a read error. This sequence joins TRBV13 and TRBJ2-3; 13 bases match TRBD2. Germline V gives CDR1 PRHDT, CDR2 FYEKMQ (reference sequence). The CDR3 runs 16 residues. Here the CDR3 reads CASSPRTSGSTGTQYF. DNA for the CDR3: TGTGCCAGCAGCCCGAGGACTAGCGGGAGCACAGGTACGCAGTATTTT.

This clonotype was picked up many times. The chain links TRBV13 to TRBJ2-7; possibly TRBD1 for D (6 bases). Per germline, CDR1 PRHDT and CDR2 FYEKMQ (reference sequence). This CDR3 has 15 residues. V was cut by 5 bases and J by 0 bases, with 14 bases left in between. The CDR3 loop is CASSPQGITSYEQYF. Here the CDR3 DNA reads TGTGCCAGCAGCCCCCAGGGGATCACCTCCTACGAGCAGTACTTC.

The table lists this clonotype with many counts. This chain joins TRBV7-2 and TRBJ2-3, with a possible D match to TRBD2 (5 bases). CDR3 length equals 15 residues. Germline V gene sequence: CDR1 SGHTA, CDR2 FQGNSA. V was pared by 1 base and J by 0 bases, with 8 bases between. This chain's CDR3 is CASSLDGKSTDTQYF. The DNA for the CDR3 is TGTGCCAGCAGCTTAGACGGGAAAAGCACAGATACGCAGTATTTT.

This clonotype was observed a handful of times. The chain links TRBV19 to TRBJ1-5, with D possibly being TRBD1 (5 bases). Germline V gene data show CDR1 as LNHDA and CDR2 as SQIVND (reference sequence). V lost 3 bases and J 4 bases, leaving 10 bases between the germline ends. This CDR3 spans 14 amino acids. CDR3 DNA: TGTGCCAGTAGTATCCGGGGCACGAATCAGCCCCAGCATTTT. Translating it yields CASSIRGTNQPQHF. The variable domain in full, completed from reference TRBV19 and TRBJ1-5, reads DGGITQSPKYLFRKEGQNVTLSCEQNLNHDAMYWYRQDPGQGLRLIYYSQIVNDFQKGDIAEGYSVSREKKESFPLTVTSAQKNPTAFYLCASSIRGTNQPQHFGDGTRLSIL.

The chain has TRBV4-3 and TRBJ2-3; D may be TRBD1 (5 bases). Germline V gives CDR1 LGHNA, CDR2 YSLEER. V was clipped by 1 base and J by 1 base, with 15 bases between them. The CDR3 contains 17 residues. The chain's CDR3 is CASSQVGSGWGTDTQYF. The CDR3 DNA sequence: TGCGCCAGCAGCCAAGTCGGATCAGGGTGGGGCACAGATACGCAGTATTTT.